These T cell receptor beta chains were read from a single sample in a study of blood T cell repertoires in COVID-19. Data came from immunoSEQ multiplex PCR; TCRdb stores just in-frame clones and leaves some out. Counted here are 150,000 or so clones, roughly 84% occurring once; the ten biggest clones make up 13% to 15%. The sequenced sample consisted of peripheral blood. Receptor source: a man aged 18 to 35 with active or convalescent COVID-19. The CDR3 runs from the conserved cysteine through the conserved F or W. D genes are given only for firm matches. Expanded clones get a size class; other rows say once, few or many, or leave the size out.

TRBJ1-2,TRBD1,TRBV19,NA,CASSHTGQGRYGYTF,TGTGCCAGTAGTCACACTGGACAGGGGCGATATGGCTACACCTTC
TRBJ1-3,NA,TRBV6-5,NA,CASSYAPVISGNTIYF,TGTGCCAGCAGTTACGCTCCAGTCATCTCTGGAAACACCATATATTTT
TRBJ2-5,TRBD2,TRBV15,NA,CATSSQKREGETQYF,TGTGCCACCAGCAGTCAAAAGCGGGAGGGTGAGACCCAGTACTTC
TRBJ1-3,TRBD1,TRBV4-2,NA,CASSQERQGRNTIYF,TGTGCCAGCAGCCAGGAACGACAGGGGAGAAACACCATATATTTT
TRBJ1-1,NA,TRBV11-3,NA,CASSQDSDAEAFF,TGTGCCAGCAGCCAGGACTCCGATGCTGAAGCTTTCTTT
TRBJ2-7,TRBD1,TRBV6-6,once,CASCKRLTGSGYEQYF,TGTGCCAGCTGTAAGAGGCTGACAGGGTCTGGCTACGAGCAGTACTTC
TRBJ2-3,NA,TRBV10-3,NA,CAISDTGDTQYF,TGTGCCATCAGTGACACAGGGGATACGCAGTATTTT
TRBJ2-7,TRBD1,TRBV6-2/TRBV6-3,NA,CASSTTGTGAPEQYF,TGTGCCAGCAGTACGACCGGGACAGGGGCCCCCGAGCAGTACTTC
TRBJ2-3,TRBD2,TRBV5-1,NA,CASSLVAGSGGRTDTQYF,TGCGCCAGCAGCTTGGTGGCCGGGAGCGGGGGAAGGACAGATACGCAGTATTTT
TRBJ1-1,TRBD1,TRBV25-1,NA,CASSEYMAGGTEAFF,TGTGCCAGCAGTGAATATATGGCAGGGGGCACTGAAGCTTTCTTT
TRBJ1-5,NA,TRBV19,NA,CASSMGQGFGNQPQHF,TGTGCCAGTAGTATGGGGCAGGGGTTCGGCAATCAGCCCCAGCATTTT
TRBJ1-6,TRBD1,TRBV6-5,NA,CASNSRTGANSPLHF,TGTGCCAGCAACTCGAGGACAGGGGCAAATTCACCCCTCCACTTT
TRBJ1-3,NA,TRBV19,many,CATAATGLSGNTIYF,TGTGCCACAGCGGCGACAGGTCTCTCTGGAAACACCATATATTTT
TRBJ2-7,TRBD2,TRBV27,NA,CASSPGRVRLAVSYEQYF,TGTGCCAGCAGCCCGGGACGGGTAAGACTAGCGGTCTCCTACGAGCAGTACTTC
TRBJ1-2,NA,TRBV6-1,NA,CASSEPYRGGTYGYTF,TGTGCCAGCAGTGAACCCTATCGAGGAGGGACCTATGGCTACACCTTC
TRBJ2-2,NA,TRBV5-4,NA,CASSLTFTGELFF,TGTGCCAGCAGCTTGACATTCACCGGGGAGCTGTTTTTT
TRBJ2-7,NA,TRBV6-5,NA,CASSQPGGHTYEQYF,TGTGCCAGCAGCCAGCCGGGGGGACATACCTACGAGCAGTACTTC
TRBJ2-1,TRBD1,TRBV2,NA,CASRGPGTGGEQFF,TGTGCCAGCAGGGGTCCCGGGACAGGGGGGGAGCAGTTCTTC
TRBJ1-1,TRBD1,TRBV6-6,NA,CASYEGADTEAFF,TGTGCCAGCTATGAGGGGGCAGACACTGAAGCTTTCTTT
TRBJ2-1,TRBD2,TRBV5-5,NA,CASSFFSGGKNEQFF,TGTGCCAGCAGCTTCTTTTCGGGAGGGAAGAATGAGCAGTTCTTC
TRBJ1-2,NA,TRBV11-2,NA,CASSPGTYGYTF,TGTGCCAGCAGCCCCGGGACTTATGGCTACACCTTC
TRBJ1-5,NA,TRBV7-9,NA,CASSPGFEQPQHF,TGTGCCAGCAGCCCCGGGTTCGAACAGCCCCAGCATTTT
TRBJ1-6,TRBD1,TRBV28,NA,CASSPRGTGNSPLHF,TGTGCCAGCAGCCCAAGGGGGACAGGGAATTCACCCCTCCACTTT
TRBJ1-6,TRBD1,TRBV27,NA,CASSGTGVSPLHF,TGTGCCAGTTCCGGGACAGGGGTCTCACCCCTCCACTTT
TRBJ1-1,NA,TRBV12-3/TRBV12-4,NA,CASSSSMNTEAFF,TGTGCCAGCAGTTCCAGTATGAACACTGAAGCTTTCTTT
TRBJ1-6,NA,TRBV9,NA,CASSVAAMDSPLHF,TGTGCCAGCAGCGTAGCCGCTATGGATTCACCCCTCCACTTT
TRBJ1-2,NA,TRBV28,NA,CASSLPGVQSNYGYTF,TGTGCCAGCAGTTTACCCGGGGTGCAAAGCAACTATGGCTACACCTTC
TRBJ2-2,TRBD2,TRBV9,once,CASSVSGRAAGELFF,TGTGCCAGCAGCGTTAGCGGGAGGGCGGCTGGGGAGCTGTTTTTT
TRBJ2-3,NA,TRBV28,once,CASRATTDTQYF,TGTGCCAGCAGGGCAACCACAGATACGCAGTATTTT
TRBJ1-1,NA,TRBV28,many,CASSPNPRTEGGTEAFF,TGTGCCAGCAGTCCTAACCCCCGGACGGAGGGGGGGACTGAAGCTTTCTTT
TRBJ2-7,TRBD2,TRBV7-8,NA,CASSRVLAGGRHSYEQYF,TGTGCCAGCAGCCGGGTCCTAGCGGGGGGGCGTCACTCCTACGAGCAGTACTTC
TRBJ2-2,TRBD1,TRBV7-3,NA,CASSLAGQATGELFF,TGTGCCAGCAGCTTAGCGGGACAGGCTACCGGGGAGCTGTTTTTT
TRBJ1-1,NA,TRBV18,NA,CASSPSRDTEAFF,TGTGCCAGCTCACCATCTCGGGACACTGAAGCTTTCTTT
TRBJ2-7,TRBD1,TRBV2,NA,CASSQTGSSYEQYF,TGTGCCAGCAGCCAGACAGGGTCGTCCTACGAGCAGTACTTC
TRBJ2-3,NA,TRBV19,NA,CASSIVGRTDTQYF,TGTGCCAGTAGTATAGTTGGTCGGACAGATACGCAGTATTTT
TRBJ2-1,TRBD2,TRBV7-3,NA,CASSLPNLSGRAPYNEQFF,TGTGCCAGCAGCTTACCCAACCTTAGCGGGAGGGCCCCCTACAATGAGCAGTTCTTC
TRBJ2-7,NA,TRBV30,NA,CAWSGSGYEQYF,TGTGCCTGGAGTGGGTCCGGGTACGAGCAGTACTTC
TRBJ1-2,NA,TRBV10-2,once,CASSERGYPNYGYTF,TGCGCCAGCAGTGAGAGGGGGTACCCCAACTATGGCTACACCTTC
TRBJ2-5,NA,TRBV29-1,NA,CSVGGGGGETQYF,TGCAGCGTTGGGGGCGGGGGCGGTGAGACCCAGTACTTC
TRBJ2-5,TRBD2,TRBV4-2,NA,CASSQTSGEETQYF,TGTGCCAGCAGCCAGACTAGCGGGGAAGAGACCCAGTACTTC
TRBJ1-2,TRBD1,TRBV9,NA,CASSVAKSGTGGDGYTF,TGTGCCAGCAGCGTAGCAAAGTCAGGGACAGGGGGCGATGGCTACACCTTC
TRBJ1-4,NA,TRBV5-1,once,CASSRGTKHEKLFF,TGCGCCAGCAGCCGCGGGACGAAGCATGAAAAACTGTTTTTT
TRBJ1-4,NA,TRBV6-6,NA,CASSLAPRREKLFF,TGTGCCAGCAGTTTGGCTCCCCGGAGGGAAAAACTGTTTTTT
TRBJ1-5,TRBD1,TRBV18,NA,CASSPGQANQPQHF,TGTGCCAGCTCACCTGGACAGGCCAATCAGCCCCAGCATTTT
TRBJ1-1,NA,TRBV28,NA,CASRRAGARGTEAFF,TGTGCCAGCAGGCGAGCGGGGGCGCGGGGGACTGAAGCTTTCTTT
TRBJ2-7,TRBD1,TRBV7-8,NA,CASSLQGQGYEQYF,TGTGCCAGCAGCTTACAGGGACAGGGGTACGAGCAGTACTTC
TRBJ1-2,NA,TRBV4-2,NA,CASSQKNKGEGGYTF,TGTGCCAGCAGCCAAAAAAACAAGGGGGAGGGTGGCTACACCTTC